The source of this T cell receptor (beta chain) is a study of shared clonotypes between healthy human individuals. In the original workflow: ImmunoSEQ only sent back junction sequences with no quality scores, so filtering was done differently. Sequencing used immunoSEQ multiplex PCR; TCRdb keeps in-frame clones, though not all of them. Clonal size and the V and J genes are those of that table, whereas D and trimming came from the DNA. The sample holds about a million clones, 77% seen once. This CDR3 is 12 amino acids long. Between the trimmed V and J ends, which lost 2 bases and 7 bases, there was a span of 8 bases. From germline, CDR1 is MDHEN and CDR2 SYDVKM.

Material: memory CD4+ T cells from PBMCs. Subset described: CD45RA-negative fraction. The chain combines TRBV28 with TRBJ1-1; D gene unclear. This receptor was identified in a man aged 18 to 35 in good health. Some clones in this sample may be carry-over from other donors' samples. The CDR3, as DNA: TGTGCCAGCAGTTTAAGGGATGGTGAAGCTTTCTTT. It is translated as CASSLRDGEAFF.